Listed here are 12 T cell receptor beta chains from one sample, sequenced in a study of response to subunit inactivated influenza vaccine. TCRdb independently ran MiXCR on the RT-PCR reads; one entry per CDR3 protein. The sample holds 170,000 or so distinct CDR3 sequences, around 10% seen once. The source material was CD8+ T cells sorted from PBMCs, sampled roughly 24 months after vaccination. The receptors were gathered from a man aged 45 to 70 who received an inactivated influenza vaccine.

This clonotype was seen only a few times. V usage is TRBV28 and J usage is TRBJ2-7; TRBD1 might be the D (6 bases). Per the germline V gene, CDR1 is MDHEN and CDR2 is SYDVKM. This CDR3 is built from 13 residues. V was clipped by 8 bases and J by 0 bases, with 11 bases between them. The CDR3 loop is CASPGTPSYEQYF. The CDR3 nucleotides read TGTGCCAGCCCCGGGACACCCTCCTACGAGCAGTACTTC.

This clonotype has just one count. The CDR3 nucleotides read TGTGCCAGCAGTGAAGGGCCAGCTAGCTCCTACGAGCAGTACTTC. Translating gives CASSEGPASSYEQYF. This chain connects TRBV2 to TRBJ2-7, with no clear D. The V gene's germline CDR1 is SNHLY and CDR2 FYNNEI. V was cut by 1 base and J by 0 bases, with 10 bases left in between. This CDR3 contains 15 residues.

V usage is TRBV29-1 and J usage is TRBJ1-1, with D perhaps matching TRBD1 (5 bases). Trimming took off 1 base at V and 5 bases at J, with 14 bases between the two ends. The germline V gene has CDR1 SQVTM and CDR2 ANQGSEA. The CDR3 spans 14 residues. The CDR3, as DNA: TGCAGCGTTGAAGCCGGGGCTTCCTGGACTGAAGCTTTCTTT. This gives the protein CSVEAGASWTEAFF. The variable domain in full, completed from reference TRBV29-1 and TRBJ1-1, reads SAVISQKPSRDICQRGTSLTIQCQVDSQVTMMFWYRQQPGQSLTLIATANQGSEATYESGFVIDKFPISRPNLTFSTLTVSNMSPEDSSIYLCSVEAGASWTEAFFGQGTRLTVV.

The chain has TRBV7-9 and TRBJ2-5, with 10 bases aligning to TRBD1. The CDR3 is made up of 16 amino acids. The junction had 10 bases not matched to a gene; V was cut back by 5 bases and J by 4 bases. Germline loops: CDR1 SEHNR, CDR2 FQNEAQ (reference sequence). CDR3: CASSARDRGVRETQYF. The CDR3 coding sequence is TGTGCCAGCAGCGCCCGGGACAGGGGAGTCCGAGAGACCCAGTACTTC.

This clonotype has a handful of counts. The J gene is TRBJ2-1, the V gene TRBV2, with TRBD1 matching 7 bases. CDR3 length: 14 amino acids. V dropped 9 bases and J dropped 7; count of bases not matched to a gene: 12. The germline CDR1 and CDR2 sequences are SNHLY and FYNNEI. The CDR3 here is CARADRALLNEQFF. CDR3 coding DNA: TGTGCCAGGGCCGACAGGGCCCTCTTAAATGAGCAGTTCTTC.

V and J are TRBV6-5 and TRBJ2-1; 9 bases align to TRBD1. With 0 bases clipped from V and 8 bases from J, the junction kept 14 bases outside the gene matches. CDR3 length: 18 residues. CDR1 is MNHEY, CDR2 SVGAGI, per germline. CDR3 amino acids: CASSYSFPGTGSKDEQFF. Here the CDR3 DNA reads TGTGCCAGCAGTTACTCTTTTCCGGGGACAGGGAGTAAAGATGAGCAGTTCTTC.

This clonotype occurred a few times. This chain joins TRBV4-1 and TRBJ2-3, with 8 bases fitting TRBD2. The CDR3 totals 17 residues. Trimming cost V 1 base and J 6 bases; bases outside gene matches: 12. Germline assignment: CDR1 MGHRA and CDR2 YSYEKL. Here the CDR3 reads CASSQVLLAGGWDTQYF. DNA of the CDR3: TGCGCCAGCAGCCAAGTCCTTTTGGCGGGAGGTTGGGATACGCAGTATTTT.

This clonotype was detected ten times or more. The chain employs TRBV5-1 and TRBJ2-3; D is unclear. This CDR3 has 15 amino acids. The germline V gene has CDR1 SGHRS and CDR2 YFSETQ. The V and J ends lost 3 bases and 0 bases respectively, with 11 bases between them. The CDR3 loop is CASSYAISSTDTQYF. Here the CDR3 DNA reads TGCGCCAGCAGCTACGCAATATCTAGCACAGATACGCAGTATTTT.

This clonotype was found a few times. The chain employs TRBV28 and TRBJ1-4, with TRBD1 matching over 9 bases. J gave up 2 bases and V 2 bases, and 3 bases lay outside the gene matches. Per the germline V gene, CDR1 is MDHEN and CDR2 is SYDVKM. The CDR3 consists of 16 residues. The CDR3 DNA sequence: TGTGCCAGCAGTTTAAACAGGGGGCGGACTAATGAAAAACTGTTTTTT. Encoded protein: CASSLNRGRTNEKLFF.

This clonotype was picked up many times. This sequence joins TRBV4-2 and TRBJ2-1; no reliable D call. Per the germline V gene, CDR1 is LGHNA and CDR2 is YNFKEQ. Trimming pared 0 bases from V and 0 bases from J, leaving 9 bases between. This CDR3 has 16 residues. The CDR3 nucleotides are TGTGCCAGCAGCCAAGATTCCTCCGCCTCCTACAATGAGCAGTTCTTC. It specifies CASSQDSSASYNEQFF.

In its sample, this clonotype was seen a few times. V gene TRBV2 combines with J gene TRBJ2-2, with 8 bases aligning to TRBD1. The V segment lost 7 bases and the J segment 5 bases; nucleotides outside the gene matches: 9. CDR3 length equals 15 residues. CDR1 and CDR2 from the germline V gene are SNHLY and FYNNEI. In nucleotides, the CDR3 is TGTGCCAGCAAAAAGAGGACAGGGTCAACCGGGGAGCTGTTTTTT. Its protein product is CASKKRTGSTGELFF.

In its sample, this clonotype was seen a few times. The chain combines TRBV12-3 or TRBV12-4 with TRBJ2-7; 14 bases fit TRBD2. The CDR3 has 17 residues. V lost 6 bases, J lost 3 bases, and 10 bases stayed unmatched. This CDR3 is CASSRLAGGLVFYEQYF. The CDR3 DNA reads TGTGCCAGCAGCCGACTAGCGGGGGGGCTAGTCTTCTACGAGCAGTACTTC.